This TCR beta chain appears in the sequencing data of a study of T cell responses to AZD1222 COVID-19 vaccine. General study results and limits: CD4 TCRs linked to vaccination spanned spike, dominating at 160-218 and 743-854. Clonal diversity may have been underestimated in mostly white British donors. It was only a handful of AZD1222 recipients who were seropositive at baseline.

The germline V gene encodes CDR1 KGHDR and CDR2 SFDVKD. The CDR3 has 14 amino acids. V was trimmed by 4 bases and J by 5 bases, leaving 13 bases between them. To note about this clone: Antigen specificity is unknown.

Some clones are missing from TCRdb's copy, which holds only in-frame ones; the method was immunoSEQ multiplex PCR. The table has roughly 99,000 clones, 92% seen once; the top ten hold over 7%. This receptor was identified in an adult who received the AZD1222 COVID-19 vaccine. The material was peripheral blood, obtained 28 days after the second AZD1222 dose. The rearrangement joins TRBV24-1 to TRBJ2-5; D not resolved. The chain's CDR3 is CATSEFQDPETQYF. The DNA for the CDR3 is TGTGCCACCAGTGAGTTCCAGGATCCTGAGACCCAGTACTTC.